This T cell receptor (beta chain) emerged from a study of early T cells in non-severe SARS-CoV-2 infection. About the study: The study sequenced bulk RNA from unsorted whole blood, with chains unpaired.

Unique molecular identifiers were attached to individual cDNA molecules. From the 5' RACE reads, TCRdb called clonotypes with MiXCR, one entry per CDR3 protein. The sample has 40,000 to 45,000 distinct CDR3 sequences, over 4% seen once. This clonotype appeared a few times. The clonotype originates from an adult who was a healthcare worker with PCR-confirmed SARS-CoV-2 infection or an uninfected control (not recorded which). Sequences were obtained from whole blood.

CDR3 in DNA: TGTGCCAGCACCCTTTCAGGGGCCGGCTCCTACGAGCAGTACTTC. It codes for CASTLSGAGSYEQYF. The V call is TRBV6-2 or TRBV6-3, the J call TRBJ2-7, with D possibly matching TRBD1 (6 bases). Trimming cost V 7 bases and J 0 bases, with 16 bases left between them. The CDR3 loop spans 15 amino acids. Germline loops: CDR1 MNHEY, CDR2 SVGEGT.